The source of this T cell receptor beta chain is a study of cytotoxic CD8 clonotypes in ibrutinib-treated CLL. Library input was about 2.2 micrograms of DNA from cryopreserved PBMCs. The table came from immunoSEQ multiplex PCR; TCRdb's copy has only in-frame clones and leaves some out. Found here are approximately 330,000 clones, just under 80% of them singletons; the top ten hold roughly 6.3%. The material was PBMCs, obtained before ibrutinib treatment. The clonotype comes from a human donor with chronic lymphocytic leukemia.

This CDR3 reads CASSYGTRGDTQYF. CDR3 bases: TGTGCCAGCAGTTACGGGACAAGGGGAGATACGCAGTATTTT. The chain has TRBV6-5 and TRBJ2-3; tentatively, D is TRBD1 (6 bases). CDR1 and CDR2 (germline): MNHEY, SVGAGI. The germline V and J ends were trimmed by 2 bases and 5 bases, with 11 bases remaining between them. This CDR3 is 14 amino acids long.